A selection of T cell receptor beta chains follows, all from one sample in a study of blood T cell repertoires in COVID-19. Profiled with immunoSEQ multiplex PCR; TCRdb holds only in-frame clones, not every one. Found here are a few hundred thousand clones, around nine tenths of them singletons; the top ten hold roughly an eighth. The specimen was peripheral blood. These receptors were obtained from a woman aged 60-75 years with acute or convalescent COVID-19. CDR3s include the opening cysteine and the closing phenylalanine or tryptophan. The D gene is left open where the match is weak. Clone sizes are given selectively: once, few, many, or a class where the clone is expanded.

D gene | J gene | V gene | clone size | CDR3 DNA | CDR3 protein
TRBD2 | TRBJ2-5 | TRBV28 | - | TGTGCCACGAGGTCGGGAGGAGAGACCCAGTACTTC | CATRSGGETQYF
- | TRBJ1-6 | TRBV6-5 | - | TGTGCCAGCAGCCGCGGACGTGGACTCAGGTCACCCCTCCACTTT | CASSRGRGLRSPLHF
TRBD1 | TRBJ1-1 | TRBV18 | - | TGTGCCAGCTCAACCGGACAGGTTCTCACTGAAGCTTTCTTT | CASSTGQVLTEAFF
TRBD1 | TRBJ2-3 | TRBV6-5 | - | TGTGCCAGCAGGGACAGGGGAAGCGCAGATACGCAGTATTTT | CASRDRGSADTQYF
- | TRBJ2-7 | TRBV12-5 | - | TGTGCTAGTGGATTCGACAGCCTCGAGCAGTACTTC | CASGFDSLEQYF
TRBD1 | TRBJ1-4 | TRBV6-5 | - | TGTGCCAGCAGTTACGGGCAGGGGGTTGAAAAACTGTTTTTT | CASSYGQGVEKLFF
- | TRBJ2-3 | TRBV3-1/TRBV3-2 | - | TGTGCCAGCAGCACCGCTAGACTAGGCGAGGAGACAGATACGCAGTATTTT | CASSTARLGEETDTQYF
TRBD2 | TRBJ2-2 | TRBV3-1/TRBV3-2 | - | TGTGCCAGCAGCCCCACTAGCGGGGGGATCACCGGGGAGCTGTTTTTT | CASSPTSGGITGELFF
- | TRBJ1-1 | TRBV7-9 | - | TGTGCCAGCAGCCAACGACAGATCAACACTGAAGCTTTCTTT | CASSQRQINTEAFF
- | TRBJ1-4 | TRBV3-1/TRBV3-2 | - | TGTGCCAGCAGCCAAGAAGGCCAGGCTAATGAAAAACTGTTTTTT | CASSQEGQANEKLFF
- | TRBJ2-2 | TRBV15 | once | TGTGCCACCAGCAGAGATGGAGGCGACGGGGAGCTGTTTTTT | CATSRDGGDGELFF
- | TRBJ2-2 | TRBV6-4 | - | TGTGCCAGCACTCCGACTCCGAACACCGGGGAGCTGTTTTTT | CASTPTPNTGELFF
TRBD1 | TRBJ2-1 | TRBV27 | - | TGTGCCAGCAGTTCGACAGGGGGAAAGAAATTTCAGCGAACTTACAATGAGCAGTTCTTC | CASSSTGGKKFQRTYNEQFF
- | TRBJ1-1 | TRBV6-6 | once | TGTGCCAGCAGTCGGACTGAAGTGAACACTGAAGCTTTCTTT | CASSRTEVNTEAFF
- | TRBJ2-7 | TRBV7-8 | - | TGTGCCAGCAGCCGCGGCTCCACACGGGACTCCTACGAGCAGTACTTC | CASSRGSTRDSYEQYF
- | TRBJ1-6 | TRBV28 | - | TGTGCCAGCAGTTTAGGCAGGGGCGAGGGTTATTCACCCCTCCACTTT | CASSLGRGEGYSPLHF
TRBD1 | TRBJ2-3 | TRBV24-1 | - | TGTGCCACCAGTGGGGACAGGGGAGGCACAGATACGCAGTATTTT | CATSGDRGGTDTQYF
- | TRBJ1-1 | TRBV6-1 | - | TGTGCCAGCAGTGAAGCTTGGAGGGGTGAAGCTTTCTTT | CASSEAWRGEAFF
- | TRBJ2-5 | TRBV5-1 | - | TGCGCCAGCAGCTTGGAGGCCTCGGGGAGGGAGACCCAGTACTTC | CASSLEASGRETQYF
- | TRBJ2-7 | TRBV18 | once | TGTGCCAGCTCACCAACGGGATCCCCTGTCGAGCAGTACTTC | CASSPTGSPVEQYF
- | TRBJ2-7 | TRBV19 | - | TGTGCCAGTAGTATAGATCCTCAGGACGAGCAGTACTTC | CASSIDPQDEQYF
- | TRBJ1-1 | TRBV4-3 | - | TGCGCCAGCAGCCTAGGACAGAGTGGGGACACTGAAGCTTTCTTT | CASSLGQSGDTEAFF
- | TRBJ1-5 | TRBV7-9 | - | TGTGCCGCCACGAGCACCAGCAATCAGCCCCAGCATTTT | CAATSTSNQPQHF
TRBD2 | TRBJ2-5 | TRBV5-4 | few | TGTGCCAGCAGCCAAGGTGGTCTAGCGGGAGCGAAAGAGACCCAGTACTTC | CASSQGGLAGAKETQYF
- | TRBJ1-1 | TRBV4-2 | once | TGTGCCAGCAGCCAAGAAGCGATCACTGAAGCTTTCTTT | CASSQEAITEAFF
TRBD1 | TRBJ1-5 | TRBV15 | - | TGTGCCACCAGGGGACAGGGAGGCAATCAGCCCCAGCATTTT | CATRGQGGNQPQHF
TRBD1 | TRBJ2-7 | TRBV7-9 | - | TGTGCCAGCAGCTTAGTCCGAGGGGGCGACTACGAGCAGTACTTC | CASSLVRGGDYEQYF
TRBD1 | TRBJ1-1 | TRBV6-2/TRBV6-3 | - | TGTGCCAGCAGTTACACCTCGGACAGGCCCATGAACACTGAAGCTTTCTTT | CASSYTSDRPMNTEAFF
TRBD2 | TRBJ2-1 | TRBV29-1 | once | TGCAGCGTTGGGCTAGCGGGAGGAAGCTCCTACAATGAGCAGTTCTTC | CSVGLAGGSSYNEQFF
- | TRBJ1-4 | TRBV15 | - | TGTGCCACCAGCAGAGTTAGCAGGGACAACGAAAAACTGTTTTTT | CATSRVSRDNEKLFF
TRBD1 | TRBJ1-1 | TRBV29-1 | - | TGCAGCGGGGACAGGGGGCTCGGGACTGAAGCTTTCTTT | CSGDRGLGTEAFF
- | TRBJ1-1 | TRBV7-9 | - | TGTGCCAGCAGCTTAACCGGAGCTTTGAACACTGAAGCTTTCTTT | CASSLTGALNTEAFF
- | TRBJ1-1 | TRBV12-5 | - | TGTGCTAGTGGTCCCCGGCAGGGCTCTGAAGCTTTCTTT | CASGPRQGSEAFF
- | TRBJ2-2 | TRBV3-1/TRBV3-2 | once | TGTGCCAGCAGCCGAATCGGAGGGTGGGACACCGGGGAGCTGTTTTTT | CASSRIGGWDTGELFF
TRBD1 | TRBJ1-1 | TRBV5-1 | - | TGCGCCAGCAGCTCGGGACAGGGTGAAACTGAAGCTTTCTTT | CASSSGQGETEAFF
- | TRBJ1-6 | TRBV18 | - | TGTGCCAGCTCACCCCCAAACCACAGCTCCTATAATTCACCCCTCCACTTT | CASSPPNHSSYNSPLHF
TRBD2 | TRBJ2-7 | TRBV5-1 | few | TGCGCCAGCAGATTTAGCGGGGGGCTGTCCTACGAGCAGTACTTC | CASRFSGGLSYEQYF
- | TRBJ2-7 | TRBV7-3 | - | TGTGCCAGCAGCCCTCCAGGAAGAGCCCCCTACGAGCAGTACTTC | CASSPPGRAPYEQYF